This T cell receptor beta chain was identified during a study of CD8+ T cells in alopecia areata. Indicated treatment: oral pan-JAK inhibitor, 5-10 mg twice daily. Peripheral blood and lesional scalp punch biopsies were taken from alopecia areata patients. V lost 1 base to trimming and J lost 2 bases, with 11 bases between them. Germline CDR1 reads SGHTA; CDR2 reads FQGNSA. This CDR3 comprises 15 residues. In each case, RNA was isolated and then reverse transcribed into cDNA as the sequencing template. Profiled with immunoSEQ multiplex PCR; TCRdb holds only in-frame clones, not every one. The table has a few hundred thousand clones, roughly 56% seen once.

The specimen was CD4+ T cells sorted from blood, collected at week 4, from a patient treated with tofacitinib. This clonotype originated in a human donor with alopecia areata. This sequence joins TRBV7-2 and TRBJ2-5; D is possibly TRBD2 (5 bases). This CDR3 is CASSLGGYAQETQYF. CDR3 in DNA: TGTGCCAGCAGCTTAGGAGGGTACGCTCAAGAGACCCAGTACTTC.